Shown below are 32 T cell receptor beta chains from a single sample sequenced in a study of blood T cell repertoires in COVID-19. Only in-frame clones appear in the TCRdb table, and some are missing; sequencing was by immunoSEQ multiplex PCR. This table has tens of thousands of clones, about four fifths appearing once. The sequenced material came from peripheral blood. Receptor source: a woman of 80 years or more with active or convalescent COVID-19.

This clone has only one observation. The gene calls are TRBV6-5 and TRBJ2-3; unclear D gene. Looked up from germline, CDR1 is MNHEY and CDR2 is SVGAGI. Between the trimmed V and J ends, which lost 5 bases and 1 base, there was a span of 10 bases. The CDR3 has 14 amino acids. In DNA, the CDR3 is TGTGCCAGCAGTACCCTCTTAGGCACAGATACGCAGTATTTT. It yields the protein CASSTLLGTDTQYF.

The chain links TRBV28 to TRBJ2-2, with a weak D call TRBD1 (6 bases). With 7 bases removed from V and 0 bases from J, the gap between germline ends came to 9 bases. Germline V gives CDR1 MDHEN, CDR2 SYDVKM. The CDR3 spans 14 residues. Written as DNA, the CDR3 is TGTGCCAGCAACTGGGACACGAACACCGGGGAGCTGTTTTTT. Translated, it gives CASNWDTNTGELFF.

V gene TRBV4-3 combines with J gene TRBJ2-3, with D unresolved. Germline V lookup: CDR1 LGHNA, CDR2 YSLEER. V was trimmed by 0 bases and J by 4 bases, leaving 11 bases between them. This CDR3 has 15 amino acids. The CDR3 here is CASSQDSRTADTQYF. In DNA form, the CDR3 reads TGCGCCAGCAGCCAAGATAGTCGAACGGCAGATACGCAGTATTTT.

V and J are TRBV7-9 and TRBJ1-2; D might be TRBD1 (6 bases). Trimming took 6 bases from V and 7 from J, leaving 15 bases between them. Germline lookup yields CDR1 SEHNR and CDR2 FQNEAQ (reference sequence). The CDR3 runs 13 residues. The CDR3 region has the DNA TGTGCCAGCAGGGGTTACAGGGAACCTGGCTACACCTTC. This sequence encodes CASRGYREPGYTF.

V usage is TRBV7-9 and J usage is TRBJ2-7; 14 positions match TRBD2. The junction had 2 bases not matched to a gene; V was cut back by 5 bases and J by 5 bases. Per the germline V gene, CDR1 is SEHNR and CDR2 is FQNEAQ (reference sequence). The CDR3 is 14 residues long. The CDR3, as DNA: TGTGCCAGCAGCCTGGGACTAGCGGGGGACGAGCAGTACTTC. Translation gives CASSLGLAGDEQYF.

This clone was seen just once. The genes are TRBV7-6 and TRBJ2-1, with 16 nucleotides matching TRBD2. The CDR3 is 15 amino acids. Per germline, CDR1 SGHVS and CDR2 FNYEAQ. J lost 12 bases, V lost 5 bases, and 7 bases had no gene match. In nucleotides, the CDR3 is TGTGCCAGCAGCCCGGGACTAGCGGGGGGGCTCGGGCAGTTCTTC. Translated, it gives CASSPGLAGGLGQFF.

The CDR3 region has the DNA TGTGCCTGGAGGGAAGGGGTGGATCAATCCGATGGCTACACCTTC. Protein: CAWREGVDQSDGYTF. The chain carries TRBV30 and TRBJ1-2, with D tentatively TRBD1 (5 bases). With 3 bases removed from V and 6 bases from J, the gap between germline ends came to 20 bases. Germline values: CDR1 GTSNPN, CDR2 SVGIG (reference sequence). CDR3 length: 15 amino acids.

This clone was observed once. This sequence joins TRBV19 and TRBJ2-5, with TRBD1 matching over 8 bases. Losses at the gene ends were 5 bases for V and 2 bases for J; bases not matched to a gene: 10. This CDR3 region has 16 residues. Germline V gene sequence: CDR1 LNHDA, CDR2 SQIVND (reference sequence). The CDR3 loop reads CASSSRDRIGQETQYF. The CDR3 DNA reads as TGTGCCAGTAGTTCCCGGGACAGGATCGGGCAAGAGACCCAGTACTTC.

This clone turned up a few times. This rearrangement joins TRBV5-6 to TRBJ2-2; TRBD2 agrees at 8 bases. Unmatched junction bases numbered 5, after V lost 7 bases and J lost 3 bases. This CDR3 has 14 residues. Germline V gives CDR1 SGHDT, CDR2 YYEEEE. CDR3 coding DNA: TGTGCCAGCCGCGGGGGGCCCTACACCGGGGAGCTGTTTTTT. This encodes CASRGGPYTGELFF.

V usage is TRBV10-3 and J usage is TRBJ1-3; D might be TRBD1 (6 bases). Trimming cost V 5 bases and J 1 base, with 9 bases left between them. The CDR3 sequence is 14 residues long. Germline lookup yields CDR1 ENHRY and CDR2 SYGVKD. The CDR3 sequence is CAISTGLSGNTIYF. CDR3 DNA sequence: TGTGCCATCAGTACAGGGCTATCTGGAAACACCATATATTTT.

The CDR3 is CASSVYRGLTSSYEQYF. The CDR3 DNA reads as TGTGCCAGCAGTGTATACAGGGGCTTAACGAGCTCCTACGAGCAGTACTTC. The J gene is TRBJ2-7, the V gene TRBV6-1; 7 bases fit TRBD1. CDR3 length: 17 amino acids. With V trimmed by 4 bases and J by 0 bases, 12 bases remained unmatched. Looked up from germline, CDR1 is MNHNS and CDR2 is SASEGT.

V and J are TRBV12-3 or TRBV12-4 and TRBJ2-7; possibly TRBD2 for D (5 bases). There are 13 residues in the CDR3. The germline V and J ends were trimmed by 4 bases and 3 bases, with 10 bases remaining between them. CDR3 in amino acids: CASSSGRDYEQYF. CDR3 DNA: TGTGCCAGCAGTTCCGGCCGGGACTACGAGCAGTACTTC.

The chain combines TRBV30 with TRBJ2-2; TRBD2 matches 9 bases. The germline V gene has CDR1 GTSNPN and CDR2 SVGIG (reference sequence). This CDR3 is built from 16 residues. V dropped 0 bases and J dropped 7; count of bases not matched to a gene: 9. Here the CDR3 reads CAWSVASSGTGGELFF. The CDR3 DNA follows: TGTGCCTGGAGTGTGGCATCTAGCGGGACGGGCGGGGAGCTGTTTTTT. Based on the CDR3 plus reference TRBV30 and TRBJ2-2, the full variable domain is SQTIHQWPATLVQPVGSPLSLECTVEGTSNPNLYWYRQAAGRGLQLLFYSVGIGQISSEVPQNLSASRPQDRQFILSSKKLLLSDSGFYLCAWSVASSGTGGELFFGEGSRLTVL.

CDR3 protein: CATSRDSEDGYTF. The CDR3 region has the DNA TGTGCCACCAGCAGAGACAGTGAGGATGGCTACACCTTC. The chain has TRBV15 and TRBJ1-2; D is undetermined. V dropped 0 bases and J dropped 6 bases, with 8 bases sitting between them. This CDR3 has 13 residues. Looked up from germline, CDR1 is LNHNV and CDR2 is YYDKDF (reference sequence).

A single count supports this clone. The chain links TRBV7-9 to TRBJ2-2, with D tentatively TRBD1 (6 bases). This CDR3 is built from 19 residues. V was clipped by 4 bases and J by 4 bases, with 25 bases between them. Germline lookup yields CDR1 SEHNR and CDR2 FQNEAQ (reference sequence). The CDR3 loop is CASSSTPILRTVFTGELFF. The CDR3 region has the DNA TGTGCCAGCAGCTCCACTCCTATCCTCCGGACAGTTTTCACCGGGGAGCTGTTTTTT.

This clone was observed a few times. The chain links TRBV15 to TRBJ1-4; a weak D match, TRBD1 (5 bases). The V end lost 3 bases, the J end lost 5 bases, and 13 bases lay between the germline ends. Germline V CDR1 and CDR2: LNHNV, YYDKDF (reference sequence). The CDR3 has 15 residues. CDR3 nucleotides: TGTGCCACCAGCAGGGGAATTGGGGCCAATGAAAAACTGTTTTTT. It codes for CATSRGIGANEKLFF.

The chain joins TRBV3-1 (or the pseudogene TRBV3-2) to TRBJ1-6; possibly TRBD1 for D (6 bases). From germline, CDR1 is LGHDT and CDR2 YNNKEL (reference sequence). The V gene lost 3 bases and the J gene lost 10 bases, with 13 bases spanning the gap. CDR3 length: 14 amino acids. The CDR3 nucleotides are TGTGCCAGCAGCCAGGTACAGGGACGGTCACCCCTCCACTTT. It yields the protein CASSQVQGRSPLHF.

This clone has a handful of counts. The gene calls are TRBV20-1 and TRBJ2-5; TRBD1 is a possible D gene (6 bases). Per the germline V gene, CDR1 is DFQATT and CDR2 is SNEGSKA (reference sequence). CDR3 length equals 12 residues. The germline V and J ends were trimmed by 3 bases and 7 bases, with 12 bases remaining between them. The CDR3 loop reads CSASWGQGTQYF. The CDR3 nucleotides read TGCAGTGCTAGTTGGGGGCAGGGGACCCAGTACTTC.

The V call is TRBV2, the J call TRBJ2-7; TRBD2 matches at 9 bases. Looked up from germline, CDR1 is SNHLY and CDR2 is FYNNEI. V gave up 6 bases and J gave up 3 bases; unmatched junction bases: 12. This CDR3 region has 16 residues. CDR3 in DNA: TGTGCCAGCAGCGGCAGAAGCGGGGGGTCCCGCTACGAGCAGTACTTC. Amino acid sequence: CASSGRSGGSRYEQYF.

This clone occurred once. CDR3 in amino acids: CASSSGQGTSRQFF. The CDR3 DNA sequence: TGTGCCAGCAGCTCCGGACAGGGGACCAGCAGGCAGTTCTTC. This chain joins TRBV6-2 or TRBV6-3 and TRBJ2-1; 9 bases are a match to TRBD1. This CDR3 has 14 amino acids. V trimming: 6 bases; J trimming: 12 bases; junction bases outside the gene matches: 12. Germline V gene data show CDR1 as MNHEY and CDR2 as SVGEGT.

This rearrangement joins TRBV19 to TRBJ1-2; TRBD1 matches 10 bases. Trimming took 6 bases from V and 8 from J; bases not matched to a gene: 12. The CDR3 covers 15 residues. Germline V CDR1 and CDR2: LNHDA, SQIVND (reference sequence). As DNA, the CDR3 is TGTGCCAGTAGGGGGACAGGGGCTTTGGGAATCGGCTACACCTTC. This translates into CASRGTGALGIGYTF.

In its sample, this clone was seen once. The V and J genes are TRBV5-1 and TRBJ1-1, with 7 bases lining up with TRBD1. The CDR3 has 15 amino acids. V was clipped by 0 bases and J by 6 bases; unmatched bases: 8. Per the germline V gene, CDR1 is SGHRS and CDR2 is YFSETQ. This CDR3 reads CASSLAGGQQSEAFF. The CDR3 DNA reads as TGCGCCAGCAGCTTGGCCGGGGGACAGCAATCTGAAGCTTTCTTT.

This chain joins TRBV29-1 and TRBJ1-2, with D uncertain. There are 11 residues in the CDR3. Germline V CDR1 and CDR2: SQVTM, ANQGSEA. Trimming took off 2 bases at V and 8 bases at J, with 9 bases between the two ends. For the CDR3, the DNA is TGCAGCGTTGAAAACGGACTCGGCTACACCTTC. Translation gives CSVENGLGYTF.

In this sample, this clone turned up a few times. The chain recombines TRBV6-2 or TRBV6-3 with TRBJ2-2; 10 nucleotides align to TRBD2. Looked up from germline, CDR1 is MNHEY and CDR2 is SVGEGT. V trimming: 6 bases; J trimming: 7 bases; junction bases outside the gene matches: 5. The CDR3 is 14 amino acids. In DNA, the CDR3 is TGTGCCAGCAGCCGAGCGGGGGGGAACGGGGAGCTGTTTTTT. It codes for CASSRAGGNGELFF.

The chain is built from TRBV2 and TRBJ1-1; D may be TRBD1 (5 bases). CDR3 length: 11 amino acids. With 6 bases removed from V and 8 bases from J, the gap between germline ends came to 10 bases. Germline CDR1 and CDR2: SNHLY and FYNNEI. The CDR3 protein is CASSRTREAFF. The CDR3 nucleotides read TGTGCCAGCAGCCGGACAAGAGAAGCTTTCTTT.

This sequence joins TRBV5-1 and TRBJ1-2, with 7 bases that match TRBD1. This CDR3 contains 16 residues. The trim removed 4 bases at V and 3 bases at J, leaving 12 bases unmatched. Germline assignment: CDR1 SGHRS and CDR2 YFSETQ. CDR3 DNA sequence: TGCGCCAGCAGCCCAAGTGCCCGACAGGGAGACTATGGCTACACCTTC. This sequence encodes CASSPSARQGDYGYTF.

V usage is TRBV19 and J usage is TRBJ1-4; 8 bases align to TRBD1. V was clipped by 4 bases and J by 0 bases; unmatched bases: 13. This CDR3 contains 19 residues. Looked up from germline, CDR1 is LNHDA and CDR2 is SQIVND (reference sequence). The CDR3 region is CASSTRTGTSAATNEKLFF. The DNA of the CDR3 is TGTGCCAGTAGTACCCGGACAGGGACCTCTGCTGCAACTAATGAAAAACTGTTTTTT.

V and J are TRBV6-1 and TRBJ1-1; D call uncertain. V lost 3 bases and J 0 bases, leaving 5 bases between the germline ends. The CDR3 is made up of 13 amino acids. Germline lookup yields CDR1 MNHNS and CDR2 SASEGT. CDR3 nucleotides: TGTGCCAGCAGTGAGAGGGTGAACACTGAAGCTTTCTTT. This gives the protein CASSERVNTEAFF.

V is TRBV9 and J is TRBJ2-7; 9 bases are shared with TRBD1. The length of the CDR3 is 17 residues. Germline assignment: CDR1 SGDLS and CDR2 YYNGEE. The ends lost 4 bases at V and 5 bases at J; junction bases unmatched: 16. The CDR3 DNA reads as TGTGCCAGCAGCCTCCGGGCCGCTGCAACAGGGGGCGACGAGCAGTACTTC. As protein: CASSLRAAATGGDEQYF.

The genes are TRBV27 and TRBJ2-1; tentative D call: TRBD1 (5 bases). CDR1 and CDR2 from the germline V gene are MNHEY and SMNVEV (reference sequence). The CDR3 sequence is 15 residues long. V was pared by 2 bases and J by 4 bases, with 12 bases between. The CDR3 region is CASSLGQGNYNEQFF. In DNA, the CDR3 is TGTGCCAGCAGTTTAGGTCAGGGAAATTACAATGAGCAGTTCTTC.

This clone was counted between two and nine times. The gene calls are TRBV4-1 and TRBJ1-6, with no clear D. The germline V and J ends were trimmed by 8 bases and 7 bases, with 3 bases remaining between them. This CDR3 contains 10 residues. The germline gives CDR1 MGHRA, CDR2 YSYEKL. The CDR3 coding sequence is TGCGCCAGCGGCAATTCACCCCTCCACTTT. This sequence encodes CASGNSPLHF.

The chain joins TRBV5-1 to TRBJ2-1; tentative D call: TRBD1 (5 bases). Germline V CDR1 and CDR2: SGHRS, YFSETQ. The V and J ends lost 5 bases and 7 bases respectively, with 19 bases between them. There are 15 residues in the CDR3. In nucleotides, the CDR3 is TGCGCCAGCAGACGCTTACAGGACCCGGGTAATGAGCAGTTCTTC. Protein: CASRRLQDPGNEQFF.